This note documents a single TCR beta chain sequence. Antigen unknown. The record originates from a study of metastatic and nonmetastatic thyroid tumors. Study results and caveats: Malignant thyroid tumors reportedly had TCR beta diversity that was significantly higher than in benign nodules, in blood and tumor.

None of the patients had undergone any treatment ahead of thyroid surgery. Original processing notes: Between-group CDR3 differences, defined by clinicopathological status, yielded a distant-metastasis classifier for papillary thyroid cancer. With MiXCR, TCRdb reprocessed the PCR reads. Here the V and J calls rest on TCRdb's processing, not on the authors' analysis. The data hold some 35,000 clones, with 35% to 45% observed a single time. Germline CDR1 is SNHLY and CDR2 is FYNNEI. This CDR3 has 13 residues. Trimming cost V 10 bases and J 8 bases, with 18 bases left between them. The sequence derives from a female donor with papillary thyroid cancer or a benign thyroid nodule (not recorded which). Some clones in this sample may be carry-over from other donors' samples. What was sequenced was tumor tissue. The chain links TRBV2 to TRBJ2-1; D gene uncertain. CDR3 nucleotides: TGTGCCAACACGAGCCGACTGGACGATGAGCAGTTCTTC. Protein product: CANTSRLDDEQFF.